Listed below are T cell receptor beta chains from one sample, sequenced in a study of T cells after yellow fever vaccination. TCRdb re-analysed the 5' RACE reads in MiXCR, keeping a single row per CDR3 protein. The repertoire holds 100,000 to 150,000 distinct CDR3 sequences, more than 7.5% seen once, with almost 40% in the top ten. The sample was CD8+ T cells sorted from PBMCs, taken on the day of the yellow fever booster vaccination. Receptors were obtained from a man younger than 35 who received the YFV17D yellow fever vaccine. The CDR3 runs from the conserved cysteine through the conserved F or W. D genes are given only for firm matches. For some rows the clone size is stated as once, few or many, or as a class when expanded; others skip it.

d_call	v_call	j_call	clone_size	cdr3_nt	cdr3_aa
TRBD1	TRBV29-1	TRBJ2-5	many	TGCAGCGTGCTGGACAGGCCAACTCTCCAAGAGACCCAGTACTTC	CSVLDRPTLQETQYF
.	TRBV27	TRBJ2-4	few	TGTGCCAGCAGAGACACAGGGGCCAAAAACATTCAGTACTTC	CASRDTGAKNIQYF
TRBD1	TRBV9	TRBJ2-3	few	TGTGCCAGCAGCCCGCGACAGGGGGCCAGCACAGATACGCAGTATTTT	CASSPRQGASTDTQYF
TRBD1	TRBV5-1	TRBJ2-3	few	TGCGCCAGCAGCGACGGCCGACAGGGGACAGATACGCAGTATTTT	CASSDGRQGTDTQYF
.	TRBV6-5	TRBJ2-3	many	TGTGCCAGCAGTTACTCGACCGCAGATACGCAGTATTTT	CASSYSTADTQYF
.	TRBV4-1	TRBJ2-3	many	TGCGCCAGCAGCCAAGATATGCTAGATACGCAGTATTTT	CASSQDMLDTQYF
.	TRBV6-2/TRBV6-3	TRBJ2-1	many	TGTGCCAGCAGTTCCAACAATGAGCAGTTCTTC	CASSSNNEQFF
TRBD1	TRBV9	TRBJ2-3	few	TGTGCCAGCAGCGGACGACAGGGGCGGACAGATACGCAGTATTTT	CASSGRQGRTDTQYF
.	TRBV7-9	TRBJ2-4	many	TGTGCCAGCAGCCCATCCTCCCCGGCAGGGAAGGATGAGGGCATTCAGTACTTC	CASSPSSPAGKDEGIQYF
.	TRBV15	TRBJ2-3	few	TGTGCCACCAGCCCTAGGAGCACAGATACGCAGTATTTT	CATSPRSTDTQYF
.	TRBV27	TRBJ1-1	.	TGTGCCAGCAGTCTCCGAGGTATGGCAGACGCCCTTAACACTGAAGCTTTCTTT	CASSLRGMADALNTEAFF
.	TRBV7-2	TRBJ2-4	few	TGTGCCAGCAGCTTAATTGTGGGCGGGGCAAACATTCAGTACTTC	CASSLIVGGANIQYF
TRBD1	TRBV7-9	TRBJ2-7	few	TGTGCCAGCGGGGGACAGTCTTACGAGCAGTACTTC	CASGGQSYEQYF
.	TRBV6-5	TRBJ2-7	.	TGTGCCAGCAGTTACTCTTTTTACGGACATCCTAACTTC	CASSYSFYGHPNF
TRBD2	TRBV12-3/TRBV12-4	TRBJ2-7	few	TGTGCCAGCAGCCAAAGGACTAGCGGGGGGTACGAGCAGTACTTC	CASSQRTSGGYEQYF
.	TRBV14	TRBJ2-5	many	TGTGCCAGCAGCCAAGAAGTTGGGCCAGGCGGTAGGTCGACCCAGTACTTC	CASSQEVGPGGRSTQYF
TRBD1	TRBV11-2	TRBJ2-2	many	TGTGCCAGCAGCTCTACTCCGGGACAGGGATCGTCGAACACCGGGGAGCTGTTTTTT	CASSSTPGQGSSNTGELFF
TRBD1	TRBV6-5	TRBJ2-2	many	TGTGCCAGCAGTTACTCAACAGGGGGCACCGGGGAGCTGTTTTTT	CASSYSTGGTGELFF
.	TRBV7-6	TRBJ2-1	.	TGTGCCAGCAGCCCCCTGGTACATGAGCAGTTCTTC	CASSPLVHEQFF
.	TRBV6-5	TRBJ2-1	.	TGTGCCAGCAGTAAAACGAGGGGCTCCTACAATGAGCAGTTCTTC	CASSKTRGSYNEQFF
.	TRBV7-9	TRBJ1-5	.	TGTGCCAGCAGCTTAGTCACAGGAGAGAGCAATCAGCCCCAGCATTTT	CASSLVTGESNQPQHF
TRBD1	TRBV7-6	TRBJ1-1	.	TGTGCCAGCACAGGGGGCATGAACACTGAAGCTTTCTTT	CASTGGMNTEAFF